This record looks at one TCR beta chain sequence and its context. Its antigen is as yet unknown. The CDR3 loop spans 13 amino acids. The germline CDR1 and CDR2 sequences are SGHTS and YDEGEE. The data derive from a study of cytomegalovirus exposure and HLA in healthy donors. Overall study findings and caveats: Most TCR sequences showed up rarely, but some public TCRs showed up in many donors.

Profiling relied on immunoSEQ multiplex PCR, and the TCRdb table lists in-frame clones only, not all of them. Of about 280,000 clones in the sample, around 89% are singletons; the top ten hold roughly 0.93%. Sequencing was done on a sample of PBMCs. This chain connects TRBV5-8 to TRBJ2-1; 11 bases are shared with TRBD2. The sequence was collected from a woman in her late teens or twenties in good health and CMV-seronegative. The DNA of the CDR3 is TGTAACCAAGGGCTAGCGGGAGGTAATGAGCAGTTCTTC. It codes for CNQGLAGGNEQFF.